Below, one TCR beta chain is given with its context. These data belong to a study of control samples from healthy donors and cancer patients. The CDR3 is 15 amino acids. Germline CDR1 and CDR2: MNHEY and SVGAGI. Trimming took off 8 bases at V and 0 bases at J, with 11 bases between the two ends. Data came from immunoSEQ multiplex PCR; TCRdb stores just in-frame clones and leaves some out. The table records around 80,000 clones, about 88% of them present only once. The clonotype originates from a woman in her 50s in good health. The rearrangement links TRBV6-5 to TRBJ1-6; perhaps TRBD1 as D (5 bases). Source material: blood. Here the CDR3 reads CASRGESSYNSPLHF. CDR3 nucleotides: TGTGCCAGCCGGGGGGAAAGCTCCTATAATTCACCCCTCCACTTT.